The 29 T cell receptor beta chains in this list originate from one sample, sequenced in a study of response to subunit inactivated influenza vaccine. TCRdb re-called the RT-PCR reads through MiXCR, storing one row per CDR3 protein. This sample has hundreds of thousands of distinct CDR3 sequences; 14% occur once, and the top ten carry about 7.6%. The input for sequencing was PBMCs from blood, taken less than 15 days before vaccination. All receptors derive from a man aged 45-60 years who received an inactivated influenza vaccine.

This clonotype has a handful of counts. The CDR3 region is CASSLGRVPSYEQYF. CDR3 in DNA: TGTGCCAGCAGCTTGGGCAGGGTACCCTCCTACGAGCAGTACTTC. The V call is TRBV7-9, the J call TRBJ2-7, with TRBD1 as a possible D gene (5 bases). The V end lost 3 bases, the J end lost 0 bases, and 12 bases lay between the germline ends. The CDR3 is made up of 15 amino acids. Germline assignment: CDR1 SEHNR and CDR2 FQNEAQ (reference sequence).

This clonotype has a handful of counts. The chain carries TRBV7-8 and TRBJ2-1; maybe TRBD2 (7 bases). Per the germline V gene, CDR1 is SGHVS and CDR2 is FQNEAQ. V was shortened by 5 bases and J by 2 bases, with 16 bases between the two germline ends. The CDR3 consists of 16 residues. The chain's CDR3 is CASSAWGGATYNEQFF. As DNA, the CDR3 is TGTGCCAGCAGCGCCTGGGGGGGGGCGACCTACAATGAGCAGTTCTTC.

V gene TRBV20-1 combines with J gene TRBJ2-1; TRBD2 aligns across 10 bases. V lost 0 bases and J lost 7; bases outside the gene matches: 15. Per germline, CDR1 DFQATT and CDR2 SNEGSKA (reference sequence). The CDR3 has 18 amino acids. CDR3: CSARDRAGALAGVNEQFF. Here the CDR3 DNA reads TGCAGTGCTAGAGATAGGGCAGGAGCGCTAGCGGGAGTGAATGAGCAGTTCTTC.

This clonotype has more than one count but fewer than ten. The V gene is TRBV20-1, the J gene TRBJ2-3; 7 bases are a match to TRBD2. V was clipped by 6 bases and J by 1 base; unmatched bases: 7. The CDR3 has 14 amino acids. From germline, CDR1 is DFQATT and CDR2 SNEGSKA (reference sequence). CDR3 region: CSARALAGTDTQYF. In DNA form, the CDR3 reads TGCAGTGCGCGAGCGCTAGCGGGCACAGATACGCAGTATTTT.

This chain uses TRBV2 with TRBJ2-1; 8 bases align to TRBD2. The CDR3 runs 13 residues. Germline CDR1 and CDR2: SNHLY and FYNNEI. As DNA, the CDR3 is TGTTTTAGCGGGGCCCCTTTTGACAATGAGCAGTTCTTC. Its protein product is CFSGAPFDNEQFF.

Only a few counts were recorded for this clonotype. The chain carries TRBV12-3 or TRBV12-4 and TRBJ1-1; D gene unclear. Trimming took off 6 bases at V and 1 base at J, with 6 bases between the two ends. The CDR3 length is 12 residues. The chain's CDR3 is CASRITNTEAFF. DNA of the CDR3: TGTGCCAGCAGAATAACGAACACTGAAGCTTTCTTT.

This clonotype was detected only a few times. The chain joins TRBV7-3 to TRBJ2-5; D gene unclear. Germline V CDR1 and CDR2: SGHTA, FQGTGA. V shed 1 base and J shed 5 bases, with 8 bases lying between them. The CDR3 runs 13 residues. The CDR3 region is CASSLMAGETQYF. The CDR3, as DNA: TGTGCCAGCAGCTTAATGGCCGGGGAGACCCAGTACTTC.

V and J are TRBV6-2 or TRBV6-3 and TRBJ1-5; 7 bases are a match to TRBD1. From germline, CDR1 is MNHEY and CDR2 SVGEGT. The V segment lost 4 bases and the J segment 4 bases; nucleotides outside the gene matches: 10. This CDR3 comprises 16 residues. This CDR3 reads CASSWLYRGTNQPQHF. The CDR3 nucleotides are TGTGCCAGCAGTTGGTTATACAGGGGAACTAATCAGCCCCAGCATTTT.

The chain uses TRBV27 and TRBJ2-3; D is perhaps TRBD1 (6 bases). The CDR3 loop spans 15 amino acids. The V gene's germline CDR1 is MNHEY and CDR2 SMNVEV (reference sequence). Trimming took off 3 bases at V and 0 bases at J, with 10 bases between the two ends. The CDR3 reads CASSFDRPSTDTQYF. The CDR3 coding sequence is TGTGCCAGCAGTTTTGACAGGCCGAGCACAGATACGCAGTATTTT.

This clonotype appeared many times. This chain uses TRBV7-9 with TRBJ2-1; D not resolved. The CDR3 covers 12 residues. Trimming took off 3 bases at V and 2 bases at J, with 2 bases between the two ends. The germline CDR1 and CDR2 sequences are SEHNR and FQNEAQ (reference sequence). The CDR3 loop is CASSFTYNEQFF. In DNA form, the CDR3 reads TGTGCCAGCAGCTTCACCTACAATGAGCAGTTCTTC.

This clonotype was seen more than once but under ten times. The chain joins TRBV27 to TRBJ1-1, with no clear D. This CDR3 contains 13 residues. Between the trimmed V and J ends, which lost 3 bases and 0 bases, there was a span of 5 bases. Germline CDR1 and CDR2: MNHEY and SMNVEV (reference sequence). The CDR3 DNA sequence: TGTGCCAGCAGTTTCACCCTGAACACTGAAGCTTTCTTT. Protein product: CASSFTLNTEAFF.

The chain is built from TRBV6-6 and TRBJ2-3, with a weak D call TRBD2 (6 bases). Germline V lookup: CDR1 MNHNY, CDR2 SVGAGI (reference sequence). Trimming shortened V by 6 bases and J by 3 bases, and 10 bases separated the two germline ends. The CDR3 runs to 13 residues. Here the CDR3 DNA reads TGTGCCAGCAGGTGGGCGGGAACAGATACGCAGTATTTT. It is translated as CASRWAGTDTQYF.

This clonotype was found many times. CDR3 DNA sequence: TGTGCCAGCAGCAAAGGACAGGGGAGCCAAGAGACCCAGTACTTC. Translated: CASSKGQGSQETQYF. The chain joins TRBV11-2 to TRBJ2-5, with TRBD1 matching over 9 bases. The CDR3 covers 15 residues. V gave up 5 bases and J gave up 1 base; unmatched junction bases: 5. The V gene's germline CDR1 is SGHAT and CDR2 FQNNGV.

This chain links TRBV11-1 with TRBJ2-2, with 10 bases aligning to TRBD2. The CDR3 has 20 amino acids. Unmatched junction bases numbered 20, after V lost 5 bases and J lost 5 bases. From germline, CDR1 is SGHAT and CDR2 FQDESV (reference sequence). The CDR3 coding sequence is TGTGCCAGCAGCCAACCCCCGTGGCAGCGGGGGGGCGTCATTACCGGGGAGCTGTTTTTT. This translates into CASSQPPWQRGGVITGELFF.

As to this clonotype: Because it lacks the conserved phenylalanine or tryptophan at the end, this CDR3 is likely a read error. The chain is built from TRBV5-5 and TRBJ2-7, with 8 bases aligning to TRBD1. J gave up 7 bases and V 4 bases, and 10 bases lay outside the gene matches. CDR3 length equals 14 residues. Per germline, CDR1 SGHKS and CDR2 YYEKEE (reference sequence). The CDR3 region has the DNA TGTGCCAGCAGCCGTCCCGGGACAGGAGCGGAGCAGTACTTG. Its protein product is CASSRPGTGAEQYL.

The rearrangement joins TRBV9 to TRBJ2-7; D is unresolved. The CDR3 extends over 14 amino acids. Germline assignment: CDR1 SGDLS and CDR2 YYNGEE. The V and J ends lost 0 bases and 2 bases respectively, with 9 bases between them. This CDR3 is CASSVASGTYEQYF. The CDR3 nucleotides are TGTGCCAGCAGCGTAGCTTCCGGTACCTACGAGCAGTACTTC. The complete variable domain, with remaining parts taken from reference TRBV9 and TRBJ2-7, reads DSGVTQTPKHLITATGQRVTLRCSPRSGDLSVYWYQQSLDQGLQFLIQYYNGEERAKGNILERFSAQQFPDLHSELNLSSLELGDSALYFCASSVASGTYEQYFGPGTRLTVT.

The V and J genes are TRBV12-3 or TRBV12-4 and TRBJ1-2; D might be TRBD1 (6 bases). The CDR3 loop spans 12 amino acids. V dropped 6 bases and J dropped 8 bases, with 13 bases sitting between them. The CDR3 protein is CASRPQGSGYTF. CDR3 DNA: TGTGCCAGCAGACCACAGGGTAGCGGCTACACCTTC.

This clonotype has just a few counts. The chain employs TRBV2 and TRBJ2-7; 9 bases are shared with TRBD1. The CDR3 has 16 amino acids. In germline, CDR1 is SNHLY, CDR2 FYNNEI. The V and J ends lost 7 bases and 3 bases, in that order; junction bases with no gene match: 13. DNA of the CDR3: TGTGCCAGCATCCAACACCGGGACAGGGTAATCTACGAGCAGTACTTC. It encodes CASIQHRDRVIYEQYF.

This chain uses TRBV20-1 with TRBJ2-7; D is possibly TRBD1 (5 bases). Looked up from germline, CDR1 is DFQATT and CDR2 is SNEGSKA (reference sequence). V was shortened by 3 bases and J by 3 bases, with 21 bases between the two germline ends. The CDR3 is 16 amino acids. The CDR3: CSARGPHATGYYEQYF. CDR3 nucleotides: TGCAGTGCTAGGGGGCCCCACGCAACAGGTTACTACGAGCAGTACTTC.

In its sample, this clonotype was seen a few times. The genes are TRBV20-1 and TRBJ2-7; D is uncertain. CDR1 and CDR2 (germline): DFQATT, SNEGSKA (reference sequence). CDR3 length equals 13 residues. Trimming removed 2 bases from V and 0 bases from J, with 8 bases in between. The CDR3 nucleotides read TGCAGTGCTAGACCCCCGGCCTCCTACGAGCAGTACTTC. Translating it yields CSARPPASYEQYF.

There are a few counts of this clonotype. The V gene is TRBV20-1, the J gene TRBJ1-5, with 7 bases that match TRBD1. This CDR3 region has 15 residues. The germline CDR1 and CDR2 sequences are DFQATT and SNEGSKA (reference sequence). Losses at the gene ends were 6 bases for V and 1 base for J; bases not matched to a gene: 9. As DNA, the CDR3 is TGCAGTGCCCCGGTAAGGGGGCAGAGCAATCAGCCCCAGCATTTT. It specifies CSAPVRGQSNQPQHF.

This clonotype was detected only a few times. The J gene is TRBJ2-5, the V gene TRBV5-1; D may match TRBD1 or TRBD2 (6 bases each). Trimming took 3 bases from V and 2 from J, leaving 17 bases between them. There are 16 residues in the CDR3. The germline V gene encodes CDR1 SGHRS and CDR2 YFSETQ. This CDR3 is CASSSALRGAQETQYF. CDR3 coding DNA: TGCGCCAGCAGCTCCGCTCTAAGGGGGGCACAAGAGACCCAGTACTTC.

This clonotype was observed many times. This chain links TRBV10-3 with TRBJ2-2; 7 positions match TRBD2. The ends lost 3 bases at V and 2 bases at J; junction bases unmatched: 3. Germline V gene data show CDR1 as ENHRY and CDR2 as SYGVKD. CDR3 size: 15 residues. CDR3 sequence: CAISDQRGNTGELFF. In DNA form, the CDR3 reads TGTGCCATCAGTGACCAGCGGGGAAACACCGGGGAGCTGTTTTTT.

This chain connects TRBV4-1 to TRBJ2-7, with 7 bases lining up with TRBD2. Trimming at V came to 3 bases and at J to 4 bases, leaving 6 bases not matched to a gene. The CDR3 sequence is 14 residues long. The germline gives CDR1 MGHRA, CDR2 YSYEKL. The CDR3, as DNA: TGCGCCAGCAGCCATGGCGGGGGAATATACGAGCAGTACTTC. This codes for CASSHGGGIYEQYF.

Only a few counts were recorded for this clonotype. The chain links TRBV7-2 to TRBJ1-2; D might be TRBD1 (5 bases). Germline-derived CDR1 and CDR2 are SGHTA and FQGNSA. Deletions cut 5 bases from V and 7 bases from J, with 26 bases between. The CDR3 has 17 residues. CDR3 in DNA: TGTGCCAGCAGCCCGAGGGACGCGACCGCAGCAGCCGGTGGCTACACCTTC. Protein: CASSPRDATAAAGGYTF.

The V and J genes are TRBV11-2 and TRBJ2-1; weak D call: TRBD2 (6 bases). Per the germline V gene, CDR1 is SGHAT and CDR2 is FQNNGV. The V gene lost 0 bases and the J gene lost 3 bases, with 18 bases spanning the gap. CDR3 length equals 18 residues. This chain's CDR3 is CASSLDIGHLGGYNEQFF. The CDR3, as DNA: TGTGCCAGCAGCTTAGATATTGGCCATCTCGGGGGCTACAATGAGCAGTTCTTC.

This clonotype was picked up a small number of times. The rearrangement joins TRBV6-1 to TRBJ2-1, with 9 bases aligning to TRBD1. This CDR3 comprises 15 residues. With 6 bases clipped from V and 7 bases from J, the junction kept 10 bases outside the gene matches. Germline lookup yields CDR1 MNHNS and CDR2 SASEGT. The CDR3 DNA follows: TGTGCCAGCAGGAACCCGGGACAGGGTTTGAATGAGCAGTTCTTC. Amino acid sequence: CASRNPGQGLNEQFF.

The chain uses TRBV6-1 and TRBJ2-4; weak D call: TRBD2 (6 bases). Per the germline V gene, CDR1 is MNHNS and CDR2 is SASEGT. V shed 4 bases and J shed 0 bases, with 7 bases lying between them. There are 14 residues in the CDR3. In DNA, the CDR3 is TGTGCCAGCAGTGGGAGGGGAGCCAAAAACATTCAGTACTTC. Protein: CASSGRGAKNIQYF.

This clonotype has only a few counts. This chain connects TRBV4-3 to TRBJ2-3; D is ambiguous. This CDR3 comprises 16 residues. CDR1 is LGHNA, CDR2 YSLEER, per germline. V was clipped by 0 bases and J by 0 bases, with 10 bases between them. CDR3 DNA sequence: TGCGCCAGCAGCCAAGATCAAGGCTATAGCACAGATACGCAGTATTTT. Its translation is CASSQDQGYSTDTQYF.